This entry lists 25 T cell receptor beta chains sequenced from one sample in a study of cytomegalovirus exposure and HLA in healthy donors. Primers: 60 Vbeta forward and 13 Jbeta reverse. Method: immunoSEQ multiplex PCR; TCRdb's copy keeps in-frame clones and lacks some. The repertoire holds 95,000 to 150,000 clones, with about 79% as singletons. The sequenced sample was PBMCs. These receptors were taken from a woman in her fifties or sixties in good health and CMV-seronegative.

This sequence joins TRBV28 and TRBJ2-7; the D gene is possibly TRBD1 (6 bases). Germline CDR1 and CDR2: MDHEN and SYDVKM. Trimming pared 6 bases from V and 2 bases from J, leaving 14 bases between. The CDR3 sequence is 14 residues long. This CDR3 is CASRNRVRAYEQYF. CDR3 DNA: TGTGCCAGCAGAAACAGGGTACGTGCCTACGAGCAGTACTTC.

This clone was detected only a few times. The gene calls are TRBV30 and TRBJ2-1, with D maybe TRBD2 (5 bases). From germline, CDR1 is GTSNPN and CDR2 SVGIG (reference sequence). This CDR3 is 15 amino acids long. Trimming took off 3 bases at V and 10 bases at J, with 22 bases between the two ends. CDR3 nucleotides: TGTGCCTGGAGGACCCCTGCTCGAGGGTCAGAGGAGCAGTTCTTC. This translates into CAWRTPARGSEEQFF.

The chain links TRBV11-3 to TRBJ2-1; weak D call: TRBD2 (6 bases). This CDR3 spans 15 amino acids. Per the germline V gene, CDR1 is SGHNT and CDR2 is YENEEA. The ends were cut back, 1 base at V and 2 bases at J, with 9 bases in the middle. CDR3: CASSLGDWTYNEQFF. DNA for the CDR3: TGTGCCAGCAGCTTAGGGGACTGGACCTACAATGAGCAGTTCTTC.

In its sample, this clone was seen once. V usage is TRBV7-2 and J usage is TRBJ1-3; a possible D gene is TRBD1 (6 bases). This CDR3 spans 16 amino acids. The V and J ends lost 5 bases and 3 bases respectively, with 17 bases between them. Germline lookup yields CDR1 SGHTA and CDR2 FQGNSA. CDR3 protein: CASSDASTGLGNTIYF. The CDR3 region has the DNA TGTGCCAGCAGCGACGCGTCGACAGGTCTTGGAAACACCATATATTTT.

Here the CDR3 reads CASSLVAQGAPYEQYF. DNA for the CDR3: TGTGCCAGCAGCTTAGTAGCACAGGGGGCCCCCTACGAGCAGTACTTC. V gene TRBV7-2 combines with J gene TRBJ2-7; 9 bases are a match to TRBD1. The CDR3 totals 16 residues. Germline CDR1 and CDR2: SGHTA and FQGNSA. After removal of 1 base from V and 2 bases from J, the junction contained 6 bases not matched to a gene.

This chain connects TRBV6-1 to TRBJ2-7, with D possibly TRBD2 on 6 matching bases. This CDR3 spans 14 amino acids. V lost 2 bases and J 7 bases, leaving 15 bases between the germline ends. Germline CDR1 and CDR2: MNHNS and SASEGT. In DNA, the CDR3 is TGTGCCAGCAGTGAAACCGGGAGCCCCTTGGAGCAGTACTTC. Its translation: CASSETGSPLEQYF.

The chain uses TRBV5-4 and TRBJ2-7, with 9 bases that match TRBD1. V gave up 0 bases and J gave up 0 bases; unmatched junction bases: 4. The germline V gene encodes CDR1 SGHNT and CDR2 YYREEE (reference sequence). The CDR3 covers 16 residues. CDR3 region: CASSLGRTGASYEQYF. As DNA, the CDR3 is TGTGCCAGCAGCTTGGGAAGGACAGGGGCCTCCTACGAGCAGTACTTC. Combining the CDR3 with reference TRBV5-4 and TRBJ2-7 gives the whole variable domain ETGVTQSPTHLIKTRGQQVTLRCSSQSGHNTVSWYQQALGQGPQFIFQYYREEENGRGNFPPRFSGLQFPNYSSELNVNALELDDSALYLCASSLGRTGASYEQYFGPGTRLTVT.

V gene TRBV9 combines with J gene TRBJ1-1; maybe TRBD1 (5 bases). With 0 bases removed from V and 3 bases from J, the gap between germline ends came to 6 bases. Germline assignment: CDR1 SGDLS and CDR2 YYNGEE. The CDR3 totals 13 residues. CDR3 in amino acids: CASSVVTDTEAFF. CDR3 nucleotides: TGTGCCAGCAGCGTAGTGACAGACACTGAAGCTTTCTTT.

The chain links TRBV6-6 to TRBJ1-5; the D gene is possibly TRBD1 (6 bases). This CDR3 has 16 residues. V was trimmed by 2 bases and J by 1 base, leaving 12 bases between them. Germline CDR1 is MNHNY and CDR2 is SVGAGI (reference sequence). CDR3 DNA: TGTGCCAGCAGTTACACAACAGGGTCAAGCAATCAGCCCCAGCATTTT. It specifies CASSYTTGSSNQPQHF.

This clone has only a few counts. The J gene is TRBJ2-7, the V gene TRBV4-3; tentatively, D is TRBD1 (6 bases). In germline, CDR1 is LGHNA, CDR2 YSLEER. With 0 bases removed from V and 7 bases from J, the gap between germline ends came to 10 bases. The CDR3 is made up of 13 amino acids. The CDR3 region is CASSQDRGFEQYF. CDR3 coding DNA: TGCGCCAGCAGCCAAGACAGGGGTTTTGAGCAGTACTTC.

CDR3 protein: CASSDPGTGTGELFF. CDR3 DNA sequence: TGTGCCAGCAGTGATCCCGGGACAGGGACCGGGGAGCTGTTTTTT. The chain couples TRBV25-1 to TRBJ2-2, with 9 bases aligning to TRBD1. This CDR3 has 15 amino acids. V trimming: 3 bases; J trimming: 5 bases; junction bases outside the gene matches: 4. The V gene's germline CDR1 is MGHDK and CDR2 SYGVNS.

The J gene is TRBJ1-4, the V gene TRBV28; TRBD1 agrees at 9 bases. CDR3 length equals 15 residues. Per the germline V gene, CDR1 is MDHEN and CDR2 is SYDVKM. With V trimmed by 6 bases and J by 7 bases, 9 bases remained unmatched. The CDR3 DNA is TGTGCCAGCAGGGGAACCGGGACAGGGCTTGAAAAACTGTTTTTT. Translated: CASRGTGTGLEKLFF.

This clone was seen a single time. The gene calls are TRBV7-3 and TRBJ2-3; 10 bases agree with TRBD2. The CDR3 length is 16 residues. Trimming removed 6 bases from V and 1 base from J; junction bases left unmatched: 7. CDR1 and CDR2 from the germline V gene are SGHTA and FQGTGA. In nucleotides, the CDR3 is TGTGCCAGCAGTAAGACTAGCGGGCCTGGCACAGATACGCAGTATTTT. Its translation is CASSKTSGPGTDTQYF.

V usage is TRBV6-1 and J usage is TRBJ2-1, with 10 bases identical to TRBD2. The germline V gene encodes CDR1 MNHNS and CDR2 SASEGT. V was pared by 11 bases and J by 4 bases, with 11 bases of the junction left unmatched. This CDR3 contains 15 residues. Here the CDR3 reads CADQLGTSVYNEQFF. CDR3 DNA sequence: TGTGCCGACCAGCTGGGGACTAGCGTGTACAATGAGCAGTTCTTC.

The CDR3 reads CASSEEQLTDTQYF. CDR3 DNA: TGTGCCAGCAGTGAGGAGCAACTCACAGATACGCAGTATTTT. The chain uses TRBV25-1 and TRBJ2-3, with D hard to call. Trimming took 3 bases from V and 2 from J, leaving 9 bases between them. This CDR3 spans 14 amino acids. Germline lookup yields CDR1 MGHDK and CDR2 SYGVNS.

The V and J genes are TRBV28 and TRBJ2-5, with unresolved D. CDR1 and CDR2 (germline): MDHEN, SYDVKM. V lost 3 bases and J lost 7, with 9 bases in between. The CDR3 is 12 amino acids. CDR3 sequence reads: CASSLATGTQYF. Written as DNA, the CDR3 is TGTGCCAGCAGTTTGGCAACGGGGACCCAGTACTTC.

As for this clone: Different DNA sequences within this sample yield the same CDR3. The chain uses TRBV28 and TRBJ2-5; tentative D call: TRBD1 (5 bases). Trimming stripped 6 bases from V and 1 base from J, with 6 bases between. CDR1 MDHEN and CDR2 SYDVKM come from the germline V gene. This CDR3 contains 12 residues. The CDR3 spells CASRGVQETQYF. In DNA, the CDR3 is TGTGCCAGCAGAGGGGTCCAAGAGACCCAGTACTTC.

V and J are TRBV7-9 and TRBJ2-5; D gene unclear. The DNA end favors TRBJ2-7, so the J call may be wrong. CDR1 SEHNR and CDR2 FQNEAQ come from the germline V gene (reference sequence). The CDR3 spans 11 residues. CDR3 sequence reads: CASSFDYEQYF. The CDR3 DNA sequence: TGTGCCAGCAGCTTCGACTACGAGCAGTACTTC.

This sequence joins TRBV27 and TRBJ2-1; tentative D call: TRBD1 (5 bases). Germline loops: CDR1 MNHEY, CDR2 SMNVEV (reference sequence). V was clipped by 7 bases and J by 3 bases, with 13 bases between them. The CDR3 is 14 amino acids. The CDR3 DNA follows: TGTGCCAGCACTCGGGCCAGGGACTACAATGAGCAGTTCTTC. It codes for CASTRARDYNEQFF.

As to this clone: The junction does not match germline at one end; this may be a read error. The rearrangement links TRBV7-7 to TRBJ1-2; 10 bases fit TRBD1. Germline V gene data show CDR1 as SSHAT and CDR2 as FNYEAQ (reference sequence). This CDR3 region has 20 residues. This CDR3 reads CASSYRSRRMTGQGTYGYTF. The CDR3 DNA follows: TGTGCTAGCAGCTACCGCTCGAGACGAATGACGGGACAGGGGACCTATGGCTACACCTTC.

The rearrangement uses TRBV5-4 and TRBJ2-1; 7 bases agree with TRBD2. Per germline, CDR1 SGHNT and CDR2 YYREEE (reference sequence). This CDR3 has 14 amino acids. Unmatched junction bases numbered 7, after V lost 9 bases and J lost 1 base. This CDR3 reads CAIPSGKSYNEQFF. CDR3 DNA: TGTGCCATCCCTAGCGGAAAATCCTACAATGAGCAGTTCTTC. The complete variable domain, with remaining parts taken from reference TRBV5-4 and TRBJ2-1, reads ETGVTQSPTHLIKTRGQQVTLRCSSQSGHNTVSWYQQALGQGPQFIFQYYREEENGRGNFPPRFSGLQFPNYSSELNVNALELDDSALYLCAIPSGKSYNEQFFGPGTRLTVL.

The gene calls are TRBV10-3 and TRBJ1-5, with D perhaps matching TRBD1 (6 bases). With 0 bases removed from V and 3 bases from J, the gap between germline ends came to 12 bases. This CDR3 spans 16 amino acids. Germline loops: CDR1 ENHRY, CDR2 SYGVKD. This CDR3 reads CAISESQGLDNQPQHF. The DNA of the CDR3 is TGTGCCATCAGTGAGTCGCAGGGGCTGGACAATCAGCCCCAGCATTTT.

In this sample, this clone turned up a few times. The chain uses TRBV7-2 and TRBJ1-5, with D uncertain. Trimming cost V 5 bases and J 6 bases, with 11 bases left between them. Germline CDR1 is SGHTA and CDR2 is FQGNSA. This CDR3 has 13 amino acids. CDR3 nucleotides: TGTGCCAGCAGCGGAGGAGTTGGTCAGCCCCAGCATTTT. Translated: CASSGGVGQPQHF.

This clone was detected a few times. The chain joins TRBV6-5 to TRBJ2-1; tentative D call: TRBD2 (5 bases). The CDR3 extends over 16 amino acids. Trimming removed 0 bases from V and 0 bases from J, with 9 bases in between. CDR1 MNHEY and CDR2 SVGAGI come from the germline V gene. Here the CDR3 reads CASSYSWRASYNEQFF. In DNA, the CDR3 is TGTGCCAGCAGTTACTCGTGGCGGGCCTCCTACAATGAGCAGTTCTTC.

The chain uses TRBV6-5 and TRBJ1-6; no clear D gene. The CDR3 is made up of 14 amino acids. V shed 4 bases and J shed 8 bases, with 12 bases lying between them. Per the germline V gene, CDR1 is MNHEY and CDR2 is SVGAGI. This CDR3 reads CASSWSGFDSPLHF. The CDR3 DNA reads as TGTGCCAGCAGTTGGTCAGGTTTCGATTCACCCCTCCACTTT.